This T cell receptor (beta chain) was sequenced during a study of cytomegalovirus exposure and HLA in healthy donors. Across the whole study: An earlier analysis found around 120 million unique TCR beta sequences from around 180 million T cells.

The CDR3 loop spans 15 amino acids. The germline V and J ends were trimmed by 2 bases and 5 bases, with 15 bases remaining between them. Germline V gene sequence: CDR1 MNHNY, CDR2 SVGAGI (reference sequence). The PCR used 60 Vbeta and 13 Jbeta primers. The method was immunoSEQ multiplex PCR; TCRdb's version includes in-frame clones alone and lacks a portion of them. This table has tens of thousands of clones, under 90% appearing once. Sequencing was done on a sample of PBMCs. The chain is built from TRBV6-6 and TRBJ1-1; a weak D match, TRBD1 (5 bases). This clonotype originated in a man aged 45-65 years in good health and CMV-seronegative. As DNA, the CDR3 is TGTGCCAGCAGTTACATCGACGGGGGGAGAACTGAAGCTTTCTTT. Its translation is CASSYIDGGRTEAFF.